The entry that follows covers one TCR beta chain sequence. The antigen is undetermined. This sample stems from a study of cytomegalovirus exposure and HLA in healthy donors. General study findings and limits: Most likely, a cluster of highly shared sequence variants arose as a sequencing artifact. The study listed 164 cytomegalovirus-associated TCR beta chains.

Nominally healthy donors provided the samples, though records likely missed some immune exposures. The length of the CDR3 is 14 residues. Trimming left V 0 bases short and J 3 bases short, with 10 bases between. CDR1 and CDR2 (germline): SGHNT, YYREEE (reference sequence). The PCR used 60 Vbeta and 13 Jbeta primers. Produced via immunoSEQ multiplex PCR; TCRdb's table is partial and in-frame only. Of about 160,000 clones listed, about three quarters are singletons. The chain recombines TRBV5-4 with TRBJ2-7; D not resolved. This clonotype was obtained from a female donor in good health and CMV-seronegative. Sequencing was done on a sample of PBMCs. The CDR3 region is CASSLAQVGYEQYF. The CDR3 coding sequence is TGTGCCAGCAGCTTGGCGCAGGTTGGCTACGAGCAGTACTTC.